These 32 T cell receptor beta chains were sequenced from one sample in a study of T cells in Graves' hyperthyroidism and ophthalmopathy. The source material, RNA transcripts, was used to amplify TCR beta CDR3 regions. The HTBI primer set drove a first-round RT-PCR of the TCR CDR3. TCRdb re-called the multiplex PCR reads through MiXCR, storing one row per CDR3 protein. Among more than 350,000 distinct CDR3 sequences listed, approximately 16% were seen once. Sequencing was done on a sample of blood. The receptors shown here come from a woman in her sixties or seventies with Graves' ophthalmopathy.

The CDR3 reads CASSRPSGQTQETQYF. Written as DNA, the CDR3 is TGTGCCAGCAGCCGACCGTCGGGGCAGACCCAAGAGACCCAGTACTTC. The genes are TRBV11-2 and TRBJ2-5; D may match TRBD1 or TRBD2 (5 bases each). The CDR3 runs to 16 residues. The V gene lost 5 bases and the J gene lost 1 base, with 17 bases spanning the gap. Per the germline V gene, CDR1 is SGHAT and CDR2 is FQNNGV.

This clonotype was recorded at least ten times. The J gene is TRBJ2-7, the V gene TRBV20-1; 8 nucleotides line up with TRBD1. Germline loops: CDR1 DFQATT, CDR2 SNEGSKA (reference sequence). This CDR3 is built from 12 residues. The J segment lost 2 bases and the V segment lost 5 bases, leaving 2 bases of the junction unmatched. The CDR3 bases are TGCAGTGCTGACAGGGGAACCTACGAGCAGTACTTC. It codes for CSADRGTYEQYF.

The sample holds a few counts of this clonotype. The chain links TRBV27 to TRBJ2-7, with 9 positions matching TRBD2. Per the germline V gene, CDR1 is MNHEY and CDR2 is SMNVEV (reference sequence). The V and J ends lost 7 bases and 3 bases, in that order; junction bases with no gene match: 16. CDR3 length equals 17 residues. The chain's CDR3 is CASNHALAGEINYEQYF. CDR3 nucleotides: TGTGCCAGCAACCACGCTTTAGCGGGAGAGATTAACTACGAGCAGTACTTC.

The genes are TRBV4-2 and TRBJ2-1, with 9 bases identical to TRBD2. This CDR3 is built from 16 residues. The germline gives CDR1 LGHNA, CDR2 YNFKEQ. Trimming at V came to 3 bases and at J to 5 bases, leaving 8 bases not matched to a gene. CDR3: CASSHLLAGSNNEQFF. CDR3 coding DNA: TGTGCCAGCAGCCACCTTCTAGCGGGAAGTAACAATGAGCAGTTCTTC.

This clonotype appeared many times. The chain is built from TRBV2 and TRBJ2-3; D gene ambiguous. The V end was cut by 6 bases, the J end by 2 bases, with 15 bases between. The CDR3 has 15 amino acids. CDR1 SNHLY and CDR2 FYNNEI come from the germline V gene. The CDR3 nucleotides are TGTGCCAGCAGCCCAGAGGAATTTGTCACAGATACGCAGTATTTT. It codes for CASSPEEFVTDTQYF.

This clonotype has just a few counts. The chain is built from TRBV20-1 and TRBJ1-5, with 8 bases identical to TRBD1. The V gene's germline CDR1 is DFQATT and CDR2 SNEGSKA (reference sequence). V was pared by 4 bases and J by 6 bases, with 8 bases of the junction left unmatched. The CDR3 contains 14 residues. The CDR3 protein is CSATSGQEVQPQHF. The CDR3 coding sequence is TGCAGTGCTACCTCGGGACAGGAGGTTCAGCCCCAGCATTTT.

Only a few counts were recorded for this clonotype. This chain joins TRBV7-3 and TRBJ1-1; D possibly corresponds to TRBD1 (5 bases). Trimming removed 1 base from V and 0 bases from J, with 9 bases in between. Per germline, CDR1 SGHTA and CDR2 FQGTGA. The length of the CDR3 is 15 residues. The CDR3 sequence: CASSLMAGMNTEAFF. For the CDR3, the DNA is TGTGCCAGCAGCTTAATGGCAGGGATGAACACTGAAGCTTTCTTT.

The J gene is TRBJ2-1, the V gene TRBV11-1; the D gene is possibly TRBD2 (5 bases). The CDR3 has 14 residues. CDR1 is SGHAT, CDR2 FQDESV, per germline (reference sequence). V was trimmed by 3 bases and J by 8 bases, leaving 14 bases between them. CDR3 nucleotide sequence: TGTGCCAGCAGCTTGGCTAGTATGAGGGATGAGCAGTTCTTC. This encodes CASSLASMRDEQFF.

This clonotype came up many times. The rearrangement uses TRBV3-1 and TRBJ2-5, with no clear D. CDR1 LGHDT and CDR2 YNNKEL come from the germline V gene (reference sequence). V was clipped by 2 bases and J by 7 bases, with 11 bases between them. This CDR3 contains 13 residues. The CDR3 reads CASSQYSAWTQYF. CDR3 DNA sequence: TGTGCCAGCAGCCAATACAGTGCGTGGACCCAGTACTTC.

The gene calls are TRBV28 and TRBJ1-2; 9 bases align to TRBD1. Germline-derived CDR1 and CDR2 are MDHEN and SYDVKM. V lost 5 bases to trimming and J lost 4 bases; unmatched junction nucleotides: 2. The CDR3 has 13 amino acids. The CDR3 spells CASSTGGGYGYTF. The DNA of the CDR3 is TGTGCCAGCAGTACAGGGGGCGGCTATGGCTACACCTTC.

This clonotype was found once. One end of the junction varies from germline; a read error may be responsible. The CDR3 DNA reads TGTGCCGGCAGTTTTGGGGGGGGGACTGAAGCTTTCTTT. Translated: CAGSFGGGTEAFF. The chain joins TRBV27 to TRBJ1-1; possible D gene TRBD1, 5 bases. CDR1 is MNHEY and CDR2 is SMNVEV in the germline V gene (reference sequence). The CDR3 has 13 amino acids.

The chain combines TRBV9 with TRBJ2-3, with a weak D call TRBD1 (6 bases). Germline V gene lookup returns CDR1 SGDLS and CDR2 YYNGEE. The V and J ends lost 3 bases and 4 bases respectively, with 12 bases between them. This CDR3 comprises 14 residues. Here the CDR3 reads CASSAEGGADTQYF. In DNA form, the CDR3 reads TGTGCCAGCAGCGCCGAAGGGGGTGCAGATACGCAGTATTTT.

The chain combines TRBV4-1 with TRBJ2-2; 12 bases map to TRBD2. CDR3 length equals 20 residues. CDR1 is MGHRA, CDR2 YSYEKL, per germline. V shed 1 base, J shed 5 bases, and the junction held 14 bases outside the gene matches. CDR3 sequence (DNA): TGCGCCAGCAGCCAAGGACAGGGGTCTAGCGGGAGGGCCCGGACCGGGGAGCTGTTTTTT. It is translated as CASSQGQGSSGRARTGELFF.

This clonotype has ten or more counts. The chain uses TRBV28 and TRBJ2-7; D tentatively reads TRBD1 or TRBD2 (5 bases each). Germline V gives CDR1 MDHEN, CDR2 SYDVKM. V gave up 3 bases and J gave up 3 bases, with 15 bases separating them. CDR3 length equals 15 residues. Here the CDR3 DNA reads TGTGCCAGCAGTTTCGGTGGGGCAGGAGGCTACGAGCAGTACTTC. Amino acids: CASSFGGAGGYEQYF.

At least ten counts were recorded for this clonotype. The rearrangement joins TRBV30 to TRBJ2-7; a possible D gene is TRBD2 (6 bases). Germline loops: CDR1 GTSNPN, CDR2 SVGIG (reference sequence). V was trimmed by 6 bases and J by 6 bases, leaving 18 bases between them. The length of the CDR3 is 13 residues. CDR3 residues: CACTRRGVLEQYF. CDR3 coding DNA: TGTGCCTGCACCAGACGCGGGGTACTCGAGCAGTACTTC. Combining the CDR3 with reference TRBV30 and TRBJ2-7 gives the whole variable domain SQTIHQWPATLVQPVGSPLSLECTVEGTSNPNLYWYRQAAGRGLQLLFYSVGIGQISSEVPQNLSASRPQDRQFILSSKKLLLSDSGFYLCACTRRGVLEQYFGPGTRLTVT.

This clonotype was seen repeatedly, ten times or more. The chain uses TRBV3-1 and TRBJ2-3; the D gene could be TRBD1 or TRBD2 (5 bases each). V dropped 4 bases and J dropped 3 bases, with 14 bases sitting between them. In germline, CDR1 is LGHDT, CDR2 YNNKEL (reference sequence). There are 15 residues in the CDR3. The CDR3 loop reads CASSLRDQRTDTQYF. CDR3 nucleotides: TGTGCCAGCAGCCTCCGGGACCAGCGGACAGATACGCAGTATTTT.

This clonotype appeared many times. This chain connects TRBV5-1 to TRBJ2-7, with D perhaps being TRBD1 or TRBD2 (6 bases each). The length of the CDR3 is 14 residues. V lost 5 bases, J lost 1 base, and 13 bases lay in between. Germline CDR1 reads SGHRS; CDR2 reads YFSETQ. Here the CDR3 reads CASRAQGRSYEQYF. The CDR3 DNA is TGCGCCAGCAGAGCGCAGGGGAGGTCCTACGAGCAGTACTTC.

V is TRBV20-1 and J is TRBJ2-5, with 7 bases that match TRBD1. The V gene's germline CDR1 is DFQATT and CDR2 SNEGSKA (reference sequence). The CDR3 has 12 residues. J was trimmed by 3 bases and V by 4 bases; bases with no gene match: 2. This CDR3 is CSANQGEETQYF. The CDR3 DNA reads TGCAGTGCTAATCAGGGGGAAGAGACCCAGTACTTC.

This clonotype was seen repeatedly, ten times or more. The chain is built from TRBV20-1 and TRBJ2-1; D might be TRBD1 (6 bases). The CDR3 totals 16 residues. Trimming shortened V by 0 bases and J by 2 bases, and 14 bases separated the two germline ends. In germline, CDR1 is DFQATT, CDR2 SNEGSKA (reference sequence). The CDR3 reads CSARDFGAGAYNEQFF. CDR3 nucleotide sequence: TGCAGTGCTAGAGATTTTGGGGCAGGGGCCTACAATGAGCAGTTCTTC.

As concerns this clonotype: A read error may explain this, as a much larger clone is one base away. The chain combines TRBV5-1 with TRBJ1-4; possible D gene TRBD1, 6 bases. From germline, CDR1 is SGHRS and CDR2 YFSETQ. CDR3 length: 16 residues. The CDR3 is CASSLKGGATNENLFF. The CDR3 DNA follows: TGCGCCAGCAGCTTGAAGGGGGGAGCAACTAATGAAAACCTGTTTTTT.

This clonotype was observed a handful of times. The chain carries TRBV28 and TRBJ2-2, with D perhaps TRBD2 (5 bases). This CDR3 has 16 residues. Germline values: CDR1 MDHEN, CDR2 SYDVKM. V lost 5 bases to trimming and J lost 4 bases, with 17 bases between them. CDR3 sequence reads: CASSPQTPGGTGELFF. In DNA form, the CDR3 reads TGTGCCAGCAGTCCCCAGACCCCCGGAGGCACCGGGGAGCTGTTTTTT.

This clonotype was counted many times. This rearrangement joins TRBV27 to TRBJ2-7; the match to TRBD1 covers 7 bases. The ends lost 6 bases at V and 4 bases at J; junction bases unmatched: 9. This CDR3 has 14 amino acids. Germline lookup yields CDR1 MNHEY and CDR2 SMNVEV (reference sequence). CDR3 coding DNA: TGTGCCAGCAGGGGACAGCAAACACCATACGAGCAGTACTTC. Protein product: CASRGQQTPYEQYF.

This clonotype was recorded many times. V gene TRBV20-1 combines with J gene TRBJ1-4; D is uncertain. The CDR3 spans 16 residues. CDR1 and CDR2 from the germline V gene are DFQATT and SNEGSKA (reference sequence). The V end was cut by 0 bases, the J end by 0 bases, with 11 bases between. The CDR3 region has the DNA TGCAGTGCTAGAGACCCCGGACGTTCAACTAATGAAAAACTGTTTTTT. It codes for CSARDPGRSTNEKLFF.

The J gene is TRBJ1-2, the V gene TRBV20-1; no reliable D call. V lost 3 bases to trimming and J lost 4 bases, with 12 bases between them. The V gene's germline CDR1 is DFQATT and CDR2 SNEGSKA (reference sequence). This CDR3 has 13 residues. CDR3 region: CSASPRAGYGYTF. In DNA form, the CDR3 reads TGCAGTGCTAGTCCGAGGGCGGGCTATGGCTACACCTTC.

The CDR3 is CASSMTHEQFF. For the CDR3, the DNA is TGTGCCAGTAGTATGACCCATGAGCAGTTCTTC. This chain links TRBV19 with TRBJ2-1; no clear D gene. The germline V and J ends were trimmed by 3 bases and 8 bases, with 5 bases remaining between them. Germline CDR1 and CDR2: LNHDA and SQIVND (reference sequence). The CDR3 extends over 11 amino acids.

This clonotype was counted at least ten times. V is TRBV2 and J is TRBJ2-7, with a tentative D call TRBD1 (6 bases). V lost 6 bases to trimming and J lost 1 base, with 10 bases between them. Germline CDR1 and CDR2: SNHLY and FYNNEI. The CDR3 spans 13 residues. CDR3 nucleotide sequence: TGTGCCAGCAGAACTCAGGGGTCCTACGAGCAGTACTTC. Its protein is CASRTQGSYEQYF. The full variable domain, in which reference TRBV2 and TRBJ2-7 provide the parts outside the CDR3, is EPEVTQTPSHQVTQMGQEVILRCVPISNHLYFYWYRQILGQKVEFLVSFYNNEISEKSEIFDDQFSVERPDGSNFTLKIRSTKLEDSAMYFCASRTQGSYEQYFGPGTRLTVT.

This clonotype was detected many times. This chain connects TRBV6-1 to TRBJ2-1, with 8 bases lining up with TRBD2. CDR3 length equals 15 residues. Germline V gene data show CDR1 as MNHNS and CDR2 as SASEGT. V gave up 5 bases and J gave up 5 bases; unmatched junction bases: 8. The CDR3, as DNA: TGTGCCAGCAGTCTAAGCGGGAGTGGCCACAATGAGCAGTTCTTC. It is translated as CASSLSGSGHNEQFF.

This sequence joins TRBV19 and TRBJ2-7; no clear D gene. Germline values: CDR1 LNHDA, CDR2 SQIVND (reference sequence). Trimming pared 4 bases from V and 2 bases from J, leaving 12 bases between. This CDR3 has 14 residues. CDR3 amino acids: CASSTNLGAYEQYF. CDR3 bases: TGTGCCAGTAGTACAAATCTCGGAGCCTACGAGCAGTACTTC.

This chain connects TRBV12-3 or TRBV12-4 to TRBJ1-2; D is perhaps TRBD1 (6 bases). Trimming removed 8 bases from V and 3 bases from J, with 16 bases in between. The CDR3 is made up of 14 amino acids. The CDR3 region is CASGRVRGDYGYTF. CDR3 sequence (DNA): TGTGCCAGCGGTAGGGTCAGGGGCGACTATGGCTACACCTTC.

The CDR3 sequence: CASSPGGAPTGELFF. The CDR3 DNA follows: TGTGCCAGCAGCCCCGGAGGAGCGCCCACCGGGGAGCTGTTTTTT. The J gene is TRBJ2-2, the V gene TRBV28; D possibly corresponds to TRBD2 (5 bases). With 6 bases removed from V and 4 bases from J, the gap between germline ends came to 15 bases. Germline V gives CDR1 MDHEN, CDR2 SYDVKM. The CDR3 runs to 15 residues.

This clonotype was observed many times. The V gene is TRBV12-3 or TRBV12-4, the J gene TRBJ2-1; D remains unclear. This CDR3 contains 15 residues. V was shortened by 6 bases and J by 5 bases, with 17 bases between the two germline ends. The CDR3 protein is CASRVSLRFHNEQFF. CDR3 DNA sequence: TGTGCCAGCAGAGTTTCATTGCGGTTCCACAATGAGCAGTTCTTC.

In this sample, this clonotype turned up a few times. The rearrangement links TRBV2 to TRBJ2-5, with D perhaps given as TRBD1 or TRBD2 (5 bases each). Trimming took 9 bases from V and 1 from J, leaving 15 bases between them. Germline V CDR1 and CDR2: SNHLY, FYNNEI. This CDR3 contains 14 residues. The chain's CDR3 is CARGDGSVQETQYF. DNA for the CDR3: TGTGCCAGAGGGGATGGGAGTGTCCAAGAGACCCAGTACTTC. The variable domain in full, with the rest retrieved from reference TRBV2 and TRBJ2-5, is EPEVTQTPSHQVTQMGQEVILRCVPISNHLYFYWYRQILGQKVEFLVSFYNNEISEKSEIFDDQFSVERPDGSNFTLKIRSTKLEDSAMYFCARGDGSVQETQYFGPGTRLLVL.